Each of the 7 T cell receptor beta chains below was sequenced from the same sample in a study of cytomegalovirus exposure and HLA in healthy donors. Assay used: immunoSEQ multiplex PCR; TCRdb lists only in-frame clones, some missing. The sample lists about 150,000 clones, around 90% occurring once. Sequences were obtained from PBMCs. These TCRs come from a woman between 18 and 30 years old in good health and CMV-seropositive.

This chain connects TRBV19 to TRBJ1-2; the match to TRBD1 covers 7 bases. Losses at the gene ends were 7 bases for V and 5 bases for J; bases not matched to a gene: 4. Germline loops: CDR1 LNHDA, CDR2 SQIVND (reference sequence). The CDR3 is 12 amino acids. The CDR3 sequence is CASIDRVYGYTF. As DNA, the CDR3 is TGTGCCAGTATAGACAGGGTGTATGGCTACACCTTC.

The chain uses TRBV6-6 and TRBJ1-3; D remains unclear. The germline CDR1 and CDR2 sequences are MNHNY and SVGAGI (reference sequence). The CDR3 contains 15 residues. Trimming removed 2 bases from V and 0 bases from J, with 8 bases in between. CDR3 amino acids: CASSYEETSGNTIYF. The CDR3 nucleotides are TGTGCCAGCAGTTACGAGGAAACCTCTGGAAACACCATATATTTT.

The CDR3 DNA follows: TGCGCCAGCAGCACCTCTAGAGGCGAGTCCGAGCAGTACTTC. This encodes CASSTSRGESEQYF. The rearrangement uses TRBV5-1 and TRBJ2-7; D unresolved. The germline gives CDR1 SGHRS, CDR2 YFSETQ. The V end was cut by 4 bases, the J end by 6 bases, with 17 bases between. This CDR3 spans 14 amino acids.

The chain couples TRBV7-9 to TRBJ1-2; D is possibly TRBD1 (6 bases). Trimming removed 5 bases from V and 8 bases from J, with 12 bases in between. Germline-derived CDR1 and CDR2 are SEHNR and FQNEAQ (reference sequence). CDR3 length equals 12 residues. The CDR3 loop is CASSPNRDGYTF. Written as DNA, the CDR3 is TGTGCCAGCAGCCCCAACAGGGACGGCTACACCTTC.

The V and J genes are TRBV19 and TRBJ1-2; D not resolved. V was clipped by 6 bases and J by 0 bases, with 5 bases between them. This CDR3 spans 12 amino acids. The germline V gene encodes CDR1 LNHDA and CDR2 SQIVND (reference sequence). CDR3 bases: TGTGCCAGTAGCGCAGCTAACTATGGCTACACCTTC. The encoded protein is CASSAANYGYTF.

This clone was observed a few times. The genes are TRBV30 and TRBJ2-7; D not certain. Trimming removed 7 bases from V and 2 bases from J, with 9 bases in between. The CDR3 consists of 11 residues. Germline V gene data show CDR1 as GTSNPN and CDR2 as SVGIG (reference sequence). The DNA for the CDR3 is TGTGCCTATTCCTCGGCCTACGAGCAGTACTTC. Translating gives CAYSSAYEQYF.

The genes are TRBV27 and TRBJ2-7; TRBD2 is a possible D gene (5 bases). This CDR3 comprises 15 residues. Germline-derived CDR1 and CDR2 are MNHEY and SMNVEV (reference sequence). Trimming took off 0 bases at V and 5 bases at J, with 14 bases between the two ends. CDR3 region: CASSLSPDVGDEQYF. CDR3 bases: TGTGCCAGCAGTTTATCCCCGGACGTCGGGGACGAGCAGTACTTC.